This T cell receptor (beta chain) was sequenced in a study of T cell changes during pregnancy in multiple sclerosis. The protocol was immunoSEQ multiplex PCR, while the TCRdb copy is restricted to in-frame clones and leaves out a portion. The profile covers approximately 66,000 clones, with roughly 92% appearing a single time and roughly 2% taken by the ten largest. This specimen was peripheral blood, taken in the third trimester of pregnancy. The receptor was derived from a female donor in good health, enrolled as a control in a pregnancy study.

The CDR3 bases are TGTGCCAGTAGTGACAGGGTCCAAAACATTCAGTACTTC. This sequence encodes CASSDRVQNIQYF. The rearrangement links TRBV19 to TRBJ2-4, with 7 bases fitting TRBD1. V shed 5 bases and J 5 bases; nucleotides not matched to a gene: 3. Germline CDR1 and CDR2: LNHDA and SQIVND (reference sequence). This CDR3 contains 13 residues.